This TCR beta chain was recorded in a study of shared clonotypes between healthy human individuals (dated by TCRdb to about 2020). With regard to the full study: The cohort included a few men and two women between 18 and 49 years of age. To estimate repertoire size and how much clonotypes are shared between individuals, the study performed deep sequencing of blood TCR repertoires from a few healthy adults. To increase sequencing depth and limit assay-specific biases, TCR repertoire library preparation and sequencing were carried out by different laboratories using diverse techniques. Between about 0.94 and 10 billion PBMCs per donor were obtained by leukapheresis.

The donors were healthy, HIV-negative adults with no recently reported acute infections or vaccinations. Only Caucasian adults living in Nashville, Tennessee, USA were represented among the donors. For unsorted samples, roughly 81 million PBMCs were counted and genomic DNA was extracted with the QIAamp DNA Blood Mini kit. After blood collection by leukapheresis, PBMCs were isolated using Ficoll-Histopaque density gradient centrifugation and then cryopreserved in the vapor phase of liquid nitrogen. Overall results and qualifications from the work: Based on pairwise subsampling, the degree of clonotype sharing among donors was expected to be affected by sequencing depth. The genetic and exposure-history diversity represented was limited by the small number of donors. Sampling was restricted to blood, and TCR repertoires in tissues likely differ from the TCR repertoires found in blood.

Using the deep immunoSEQ assay, TCR CDR3 regions were amplified from genomic DNA by multiplex PCR. Extracted genomic DNA from each cell subset was distributed evenly across all wells of several immunoSEQ 96-well plates, and each plate was treated as a replicate. Each replicate PCR for unsorted PBMC received 300 to 350 ng genomic DNA, equal to 30,000 to 35,000 T cell genomes. Ten immunoSEQ deep assay plates were used to sequence the unsorted PBMC genomic DNA. Purified libraries were measured with a Qubit 3.0 fluorometer, size-checked on a Bioanalyzer 2100, and measured again with the KAPA Library Quantification kit. Every immunoSEQ 96-well plate was sequenced on a dedicated single-read 150-cycle Illumina NextSeq 550 flow cell. The authors' pipeline ran thus. The immunoSEQ output contained only junctional sequences without quality scores, so filtering could not match that applied to full-length reads. Sequences were annotated with PyIR, a Python wrapper for IgBLAST v1.9, and V/J genes and CDR3 were assigned using IMGT germline references. Any read was removed if the V/J assignment was weak (E-value above 1e-6), the CDR3 was missing, or the read contained stop codons, out-of-frame junctions, or ambiguous translated residues. V3J clonotypes were defined by identical inferred V gene, J gene, and CDR3 amino acid sequence. To compute the percentage overlap between repertoires, the number of shared unique clonotypes was divided by the size of the smaller repertoire. Repertoire richness was assessed with RTK rarefaction, the Chao1 estimator, and Recon v2.1 estimates of unobserved clonotypes. Sourced from immuneACCESS, this table was stored by TCRdb with only in-frame sequences that have V and J called. A share of the clones is absent; for the studies checked, an unresolved V gene accounts for under half, and the remainder has no known explanation. V, J and clone size are those of that table, while D and trimming were read from the DNA. In this sample the table shows 450,000 to 500,000 clones, approximately 79% of which occur a single time. The biggest ten clones account for roughly 12% of the sample.

A remark on this clone: Which antigen it targets is not known. No clone much larger than this one lies a single base away; base qualities are absent.

Sequenced input: PBMCs. The receptor was isolated from a middle-aged woman in good health. Some clones in this sample may be carry-over from other donors' samples.

CDR3 loop: CASSHDGRRETQYF. The bases read TGCGCCAGCAGCCACGACGGGAGAAGAGAGACCCAGTACTTC. The V and J segments used are TRBV4-1 and TRBJ2-5, and the D gene may be TRBD2, 6 bases matching. Trimming at the junction amounts to 3 bases on V and 4 bases on J, and the germline ends lie 12 bases apart. Reading the germline V gene gives CDR1 MGHRA and CDR2 YSYEKL. The CDR3 starts with the cysteine, ends with the phenylalanine, and has 14 residues. This entry keeps only the CDR3 DNA: 42 bases, framed from base 1.